The 30 T cell receptor beta chains below were found in one sample sequenced in a study of blood T cell repertoires in COVID-19. Generated by immunoSEQ multiplex PCR, the TCRdb table keeps only in-frame clones and is missing some. The sample lists about 310,000 clones, about 89% occurring once. Sequenced sample: PBMCs or T cells enriched from blood (not recorded which). The receptors originated from a middle-aged woman who had recovered from COVID-19.

J is TRBJ1-5 and V is TRBV24-1; D uncertain. Germline values: CDR1 KGHDR, CDR2 SFDVKD. Trimming removed 5 bases at V and 3 bases at J, with 7 bases between. The CDR3 is made up of 13 amino acids. CDR3 sequence reads: CATSAKINQPQHF. The CDR3 coding sequence is TGTGCCACCAGTGCTAAAATCAATCAGCCCCAGCATTTT.

The CDR3: CSVEKGTGTDTQYF. DNA of the CDR3: TGCAGCGTTGAAAAAGGGACAGGCACAGATACGCAGTATTTT. This sequence joins TRBV29-1 and TRBJ2-3; 7 nucleotides agree with TRBD1. Looked up from germline, CDR1 is SQVTM and CDR2 is ANQGSEA. V gave up 2 bases and J gave up 1 base; unmatched junction bases: 3. This CDR3 spans 14 amino acids.

J is TRBJ2-7 and V is TRBV11-2, with D possibly matching TRBD1 (6 bases). This CDR3 contains 12 residues. Trimming cost V 3 bases and J 4 bases, with 7 bases left between them. Germline lookup yields CDR1 SGHAT and CDR2 FQNNGV. DNA for the CDR3: TGTGCCAGCAGCTTCAGGGGTTACGAGCAGTACTTC. As protein: CASSFRGYEQYF.

CDR3 nucleotide sequence: TGTGCCAGCGGGGACTATCGGAGCGGATATTTCAATCAGCCCCAGCATTTT. Translating gives CASGDYRSGYFNQPQHF. V and J are TRBV28 and TRBJ1-5; TRBD1 is a possible D gene (5 bases). V lost 8 bases and J lost 3, with 23 bases in between. CDR1 is MDHEN, CDR2 SYDVKM, per germline. This CDR3 comprises 17 residues.

The V gene is TRBV3-1 (or the pseudogene TRBV3-2), the J gene TRBJ2-1, with unresolved D. V was trimmed by 4 bases and J by 2 bases, leaving 6 bases between them. Per germline, CDR1 LGHDT and CDR2 YNNKEL (reference sequence). This CDR3 has 13 amino acids. The CDR3 DNA is TGTGCCAGCAGCCCCCCTCCCTACAATGAGCAGTTCTTC. Translating it yields CASSPPPYNEQFF.

A note on this clone: The same CDR3 is also encoded by other DNA sequences in this sample. The chain uses TRBV5-6 and TRBJ2-1, with D unclear. Trimming pared 0 bases from V and 7 bases from J, leaving 5 bases between. This CDR3 spans 12 amino acids. Germline V lookup: CDR1 SGHDT, CDR2 YYEEEE. CDR3: CASSLGSNEQFF. DNA of the CDR3: TGTGCCAGCAGCTTGGGGAGTAATGAGCAGTTCTTC.

In the case of this clone: Within the sample, other DNA sequences also encode this same CDR3. The genes are TRBV19 and TRBJ2-7; the D is unclear. The V and J ends lost 5 bases and 2 bases respectively, with 10 bases between them. The CDR3 runs 13 residues. Germline lookup yields CDR1 LNHDA and CDR2 SQIVND (reference sequence). This CDR3 is CASSPGLTYEQYF. The CDR3 nucleotides are TGTGCCAGTAGTCCGGGTCTCACCTACGAGCAGTACTTC. Full variable domain (remainder filled in from reference TRBV19 and TRBJ2-7): DGGITQSPKYLFRKEGQNVTLSCEQNLNHDAMYWYRQDPGQGLRLIYYSQIVNDFQKGDIAEGYSVSREKKESFPLTVTSAQKNPTAFYLCASSPGLTYEQYFGPGTRLTVT.

This rearrangement joins TRBV5-1 to TRBJ1-4, with 7 bases aligning to TRBD1. The V gene's germline CDR1 is SGHRS and CDR2 YFSETQ. This CDR3 is 14 amino acids long. V trimming: 2 bases; J trimming: 5 bases; junction bases outside the gene matches: 3. In DNA, the CDR3 is TGCGCCAGCAGCTTTAACAGGGGAAATGAAAAACTGTTTTTT. This encodes CASSFNRGNEKLFF.

This clone was found a few times. CDR3 bases: TGTGCCAGCAGCAAAGGAGCCAGGTCACTAGGCAATCAGCCCCAGCATTTT. It encodes CASSKGARSLGNQPQHF. The rearrangement uses TRBV21-1 and TRBJ1-5. TRBV21-1 counts as a pseudogene. CDR3 size: 17 residues.

V and J are TRBV28 and TRBJ1-1; 7 nucleotides match TRBD1. Germline CDR1 MDHEN, CDR2 SYDVKM. Trimming cost V 2 bases and J 2 bases; bases outside gene matches: 5. This CDR3 contains 15 residues. CDR3 bases: TGTGCCAGCAGTTTAGGGGGGACAGCCAACACTGAAGCTTTCTTT. Residues: CASSLGGTANTEAFF.

CDR3 DNA sequence: TGTGCCAGCAGTCCCAGTGGTGTCAGGGGCTACGAGCAGTACTTC. Translation: CASSPSGVRGYEQYF. J is TRBJ2-7 and V is TRBV28; D may be TRBD1 (6 bases). This CDR3 has 15 residues. In germline, CDR1 is MDHEN, CDR2 SYDVKM. Trimming took off 5 bases at V and 3 bases at J, with 17 bases between the two ends.

The chain recombines TRBV6-5 with TRBJ1-1; 9 bases map to TRBD1. The ends lost 5 bases at V and 4 bases at J; junction bases unmatched: 8. The CDR3 is 15 residues long. The V gene's germline CDR1 is MNHEY and CDR2 SVGAGI. CDR3 region: CASSSPTTGGTEAFF. Here the CDR3 DNA reads TGTGCCAGCAGTAGCCCCACGACAGGGGGCACTGAAGCTTTCTTT.

The chain links TRBV27 to TRBJ1-3; D is unresolved. The germline V and J ends were trimmed by 5 bases and 0 bases, with 5 bases remaining between them. CDR1 and CDR2 from the germline V gene are MNHEY and SMNVEV (reference sequence). This CDR3 is 13 amino acids long. CDR3 residues: CASSLYSGNTIYF. The CDR3 nucleotides read TGTGCCAGCAGTCTCTACTCTGGAAACACCATATATTTT.

The chain recombines TRBV11-3 with TRBJ2-3; TRBD2 is a possible D gene (5 bases). This CDR3 contains 16 residues. Between the trimmed V and J ends, which lost 1 base and 0 bases, there was a span of 11 bases. Germline V gene data show CDR1 as SGHNT and CDR2 as YENEEA. This CDR3 reads CASSLGLAWSTDTQYF. CDR3 DNA: TGTGCCAGCAGCTTAGGTTTAGCGTGGAGCACAGATACGCAGTATTTT.

This chain links TRBV7-3 with TRBJ2-7, with 9 bases aligning to TRBD1. Trimming at V came to 4 bases and at J to 6 bases, leaving 10 bases not matched to a gene. This CDR3 region has 15 residues. Germline V gene lookup returns CDR1 SGHTA and CDR2 FQGTGA. The CDR3: CASSSWDRVSCEQYF. CDR3 DNA sequence: TGTGCCAGCAGCTCCTGGGACAGGGTAAGTTGCGAGCAGTACTTC.

The chain uses TRBV7-9 and TRBJ1-2; D unclear. The CDR3 is made up of 12 amino acids. Germline V CDR1 and CDR2: SEHNR, FQNEAQ (reference sequence). Between the trimmed V and J ends, which lost 0 bases and 7 bases, there was a span of 6 bases. Here the CDR3 DNA reads TGTGCCAGCAGCTTAGCAGAGGCTGGCTACACCTTC. Translation gives CASSLAEAGYTF.

Many counts were recorded for this clone. The gene calls are TRBV7-2 and TRBJ2-7; 10 positions match TRBD2. The V gene end was trimmed by 3 bases and the J gene end by 0 bases; junction bases not matched to a gene: 5. CDR3 length equals 16 residues. Germline values: CDR1 SGHTA, CDR2 FQGNSA. The CDR3 spells CASSFPSGRISYEQYF. In nucleotides, the CDR3 is TGTGCCAGCAGCTTTCCTAGCGGGAGAATCTCCTACGAGCAGTACTTC.

The chain combines TRBV5-1 with TRBJ2-3; TRBD1 aligns across 9 bases. In germline, CDR1 is SGHRS, CDR2 YFSETQ. Trimming cost V 5 bases and J 5 bases; bases outside gene matches: 6. This CDR3 spans 14 amino acids. CDR3 DNA: TGCGCCAGCAGGTCGACAGGGGGAGGAGATACGCAGTATTTT. This sequence encodes CASRSTGGGDTQYF.

V is TRBV4-3 and J is TRBJ1-2; D may be TRBD1 (6 bases). CDR3 length: 16 residues. From germline, CDR1 is LGHNA and CDR2 YSLEER. The V and J ends lost 0 bases and 6 bases respectively, with 17 bases between them. The chain's CDR3 is CASSQDQGIGGDGYTF. Here the CDR3 DNA reads TGCGCCAGCAGCCAAGATCAGGGGATAGGCGGTGATGGCTACACCTTC.

For the CDR3, the DNA is TGTGCCAGCAGCTTCGCAGGGAGGAATCAGCCCCAGCATTTT. Amino acids: CASSFAGRNQPQHF. The chain couples TRBV11-2 to TRBJ1-5, with D perhaps TRBD1 (5 bases). Trimming stripped 3 bases from V and 4 bases from J, with 10 bases between. The germline CDR1 and CDR2 sequences are SGHAT and FQNNGV. The CDR3 contains 14 residues.

The J gene is TRBJ1-5, the V gene TRBV7-9; no definite D call. The germline V gene encodes CDR1 SEHNR and CDR2 FQNEAQ (reference sequence). The CDR3 loop spans 13 amino acids. V lost 5 bases and J 5 bases, leaving 10 bases between the germline ends. The CDR3 reads CASSTDGDQPQHF. DNA of the CDR3: TGTGCCAGCAGCACGGACGGGGATCAGCCCCAGCATTTT.

The V call is TRBV15, the J call TRBJ2-7, with a possible D match to TRBD1 (6 bases). The V end lost 1 base, the J end lost 2 bases, and 9 bases lay between the germline ends. The CDR3 has 14 residues. Germline V lookup: CDR1 LNHNV, CDR2 YYDKDF (reference sequence). In nucleotides, the CDR3 is TGTGCCACCAGCAGAGGGGCAGGGGCCTACGAGCAGTACTTC. Protein sequence: CATSRGAGAYEQYF.

To note about this clone: The sample holds other DNA sequences that translate to the same CDR3. This chain connects TRBV2 to TRBJ1-5; perhaps TRBD1 as D (5 bases). V lost 2 bases and J 7 bases, leaving 12 bases between the germline ends. The CDR3 runs to 14 residues. The germline CDR1 and CDR2 sequences are SNHLY and FYNNEI. CDR3: CASSETSGNQPQHF. CDR3 sequence (DNA): TGTGCCAGCAGTGAAACATCAGGGAACCAGCCCCAGCATTTT.

The V gene is TRBV28, the J gene TRBJ2-2; 9 bases align to TRBD1. CDR3 length equals 15 residues. After removal of 6 bases from V and 1 base from J, the junction contained 3 bases not matched to a gene. Germline V gene lookup returns CDR1 MDHEN and CDR2 SYDVKM. The CDR3 reads CASSLTGGNTGELFF. CDR3 bases: TGTGCCAGCAGCCTGACAGGGGGGAACACCGGGGAGCTGTTTTTT.

The gene calls are TRBV5-1 and TRBJ1-1; D ambiguous. V was cut by 2 bases and J by 1 base, with 6 bases left in between. The V gene's germline CDR1 is SGHRS and CDR2 YFSETQ. CDR3 length: 13 residues. DNA of the CDR3: TGCGCCAGCAGCTTCGGGGAGAACACTGAAGCTTTCTTT. Its protein is CASSFGENTEAFF.

This rearrangement joins TRBV15 to TRBJ2-3, with TRBD2 identical over 7 bases. Germline V gives CDR1 LNHNV, CDR2 YYDKDF (reference sequence). The CDR3 runs to 17 residues. Trimming at V came to 3 bases and at J to 4 bases, leaving 13 bases not matched to a gene. The CDR3 region has the DNA TGTGCCACCAGCAGGGGAGGGAGATGGGCAGGGCCAGATACGCAGTATTTT. Amino acids: CATSRGGRWAGPDTQYF. Looking up the rest from reference TRBV15 and TRBJ2-3 gives the full variable domain: DAMVIQNPRYQVTQFGKPVTLSCSQTLNHNVMYWYQQKSSQAPKLLFHYYDKDFNNEADTPDNFQSRRPNTSFCFLDIRSPGLGDTAMYLCATSRGGRWAGPDTQYFGPGTRLTVL.

The chain has TRBV19 and TRBJ1-2; a weak D match, TRBD1 (5 bases). The CDR3 totals 12 residues. V shed 4 bases and J shed 10 bases, with 13 bases lying between them. The germline V gene encodes CDR1 LNHDA and CDR2 SQIVND (reference sequence). DNA of the CDR3: TGTGCCAGTAGTAGGGTAACGGGGGTCTACACCTTC. Translation: CASSRVTGVYTF.

This clone was recorded only once. This chain joins TRBV6-2 or TRBV6-3 and TRBJ2-4, with 9 bases identical to TRBD2. CDR3 length: 20 residues. V was clipped by 0 bases and J by 0 bases; unmatched bases: 12. Germline CDR1 reads MNHEY; CDR2 reads SVGEGT. CDR3 protein: CASSYSIQRGALLAKNIQYF. In DNA form, the CDR3 reads TGTGCCAGCAGTTACTCGATACAGCGGGGGGCCCTCCTAGCCAAAAACATTCAGTACTTC.

This clone has just a few counts. The genes are TRBV5-1 and TRBJ1-2; D not resolved. The V end lost 0 bases, the J end lost 2 bases, and 20 bases lay between the germline ends. Germline CDR1 reads SGHRS; CDR2 reads YFSETQ. The CDR3 totals 18 residues. In nucleotides, the CDR3 is TGCGCCAGCAGCTTGGAGCCCGCTGCGACAAGCTACAACTATGGCTACACCTTC. Its protein is CASSLEPAATSYNYGYTF.

This chain connects TRBV2 to TRBJ1-1; weak D call: TRBD1 (6 bases). Germline CDR1 is SNHLY and CDR2 is FYNNEI. The V end was cut by 4 bases, the J end by 0 bases, with 9 bases between. The CDR3 totals 14 residues. The CDR3 coding sequence is TGTGCCAGCAGTGTGACAGGTTTGAACACTGAAGCTTTCTTT. Its translation is CASSVTGLNTEAFF. Using reference TRBV2 and TRBJ1-1 for the parts outside the CDR3, the full variable domain is EPEVTQTPSHQVTQMGQEVILRCVPISNHLYFYWYRQILGQKVEFLVSFYNNEISEKSEIFDDQFSVERPDGSNFTLKIRSTKLEDSAMYFCASSVTGLNTEAFFGQGTRLTVV.